This TCR beta chain was captured by sequencing in a study of blood T cell repertoires in COVID-19. As processed by the authors: Amplification of reference gene primers was used by the study to estimate nucleated cell counts. The assay was immunoSEQ multiplex PCR, and TCRdb's table has in-frame clones only and misses some. That table furnishes V, J and clone size, whereas the DNA furnished D and trimming. In the table there are about 190,000 clones, 90% of which are singletons. Between the trimmed V and J ends, which lost 7 bases and 4 bases, there was a span of 11 bases. There are 11 residues in the CDR3. The V gene's germline CDR1 is DFQATT and CDR2 SNEGSKA (reference sequence).

The TCR was taken from a man aged 50-59 years with acute or convalescent COVID-19. Sequencing input: peripheral blood. V is TRBV20-1 and J is TRBJ2-7; tentative D call: TRBD2 (5 bases). The CDR3: CSEASQYEQYF. The CDR3 region has the DNA TGCAGTGAGGCTAGCCAATACGAGCAGTACTTC.